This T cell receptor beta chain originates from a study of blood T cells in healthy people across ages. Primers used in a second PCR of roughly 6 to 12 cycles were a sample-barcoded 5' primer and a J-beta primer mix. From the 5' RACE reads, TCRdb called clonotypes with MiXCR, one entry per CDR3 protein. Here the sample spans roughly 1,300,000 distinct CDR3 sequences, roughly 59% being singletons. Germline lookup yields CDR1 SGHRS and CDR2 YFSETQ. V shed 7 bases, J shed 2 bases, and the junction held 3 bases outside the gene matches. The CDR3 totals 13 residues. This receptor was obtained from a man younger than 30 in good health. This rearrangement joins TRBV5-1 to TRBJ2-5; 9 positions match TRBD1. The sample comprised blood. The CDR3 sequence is CASGQGNQETQYF. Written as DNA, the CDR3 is TGCGCCAGCGGACAGGGGAATCAAGAGACCCAGTACTTC.